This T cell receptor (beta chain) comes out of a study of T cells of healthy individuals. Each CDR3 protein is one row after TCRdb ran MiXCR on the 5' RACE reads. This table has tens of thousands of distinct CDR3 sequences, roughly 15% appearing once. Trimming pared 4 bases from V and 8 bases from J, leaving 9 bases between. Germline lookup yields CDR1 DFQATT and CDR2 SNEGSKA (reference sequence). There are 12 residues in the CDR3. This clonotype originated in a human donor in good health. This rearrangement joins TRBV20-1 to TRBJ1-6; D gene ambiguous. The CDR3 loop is CSAKTGDSPLHF. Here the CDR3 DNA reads TGCAGTGCTAAGACTGGAGATTCACCCCTCCACTTT.